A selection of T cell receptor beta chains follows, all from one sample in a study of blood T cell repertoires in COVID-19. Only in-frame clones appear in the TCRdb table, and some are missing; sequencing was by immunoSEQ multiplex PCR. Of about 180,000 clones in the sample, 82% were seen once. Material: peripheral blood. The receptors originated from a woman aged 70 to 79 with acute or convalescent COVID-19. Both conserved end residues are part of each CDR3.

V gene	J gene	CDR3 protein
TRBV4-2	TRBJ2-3	CASSRTAVYTDTQYF
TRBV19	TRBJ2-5	CASSIATSGLAGWETQYF
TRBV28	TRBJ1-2	CASSLFQGGNYGYTF
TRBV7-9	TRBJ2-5	CASSGFAGGETQYF
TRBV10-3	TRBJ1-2	CAISEFSQGAGGYTF
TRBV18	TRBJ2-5	CASSPPGWGGQYF
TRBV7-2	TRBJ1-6	CASSGPGQVLRDNSPLHF
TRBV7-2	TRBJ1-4	CATSRGGGENEKLFF
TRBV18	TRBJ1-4	CASSPNLGQGVGEKLFF
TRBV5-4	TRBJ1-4	CASSLPEVCEKLFF
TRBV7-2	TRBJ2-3	CASSKLVLGTDTQYF
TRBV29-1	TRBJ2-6	CSVRDSGSGANVLTF
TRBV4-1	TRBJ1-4	CASTFTGGGVNEKLFF
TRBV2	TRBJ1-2	CASSARDYGYTF
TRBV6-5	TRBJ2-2	CASSPRTGELFF
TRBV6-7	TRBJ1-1	CASSYPKGQGAMTEAFF
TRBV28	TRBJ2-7	CASTLFSGVPYEQYF
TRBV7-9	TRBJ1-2	CASSLGRGLALSYTF
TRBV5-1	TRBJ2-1	CASSTRQGLYNEQFF
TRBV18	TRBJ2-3	CASSPGLAGGADTQYF
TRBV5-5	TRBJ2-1	CASSWDIGGYNEQFF
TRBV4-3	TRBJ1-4	CASSQDWFGSNEKLFF
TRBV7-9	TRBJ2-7	CASRYDRDRAIDEQYF
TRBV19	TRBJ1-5	CASRTGAGNQPQHF
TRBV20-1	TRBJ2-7	CSARGQVEQYF
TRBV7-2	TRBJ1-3	CASSGPGAGNTIYF
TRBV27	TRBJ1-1	CATRRGTVVNTEAFF
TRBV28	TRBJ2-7	CASSLLPGQGTYEQYF
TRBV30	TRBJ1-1	CAWSRGTGGITEAFF
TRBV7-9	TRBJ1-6	CASSFNREDSPLHF
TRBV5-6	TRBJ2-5	CASSLTSVETQYF
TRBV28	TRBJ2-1	CASSSPRTSGRKSYNEQFF
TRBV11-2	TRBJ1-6	CASSLSQGVSPLHF
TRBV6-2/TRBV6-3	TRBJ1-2	CASSHDSYGYTF
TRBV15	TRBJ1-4	CATSRDGQGAGEKLFF
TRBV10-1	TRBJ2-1	CASSESGRGEQFF
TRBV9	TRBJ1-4	CASSVEPGNEKLFF
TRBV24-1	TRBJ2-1	CATSPGQGRNEQFF
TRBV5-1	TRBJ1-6	CASSLWTGDSPLHF
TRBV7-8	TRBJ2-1	CASSREFPYNEQFF
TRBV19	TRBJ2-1	CASSVRYNEQFF
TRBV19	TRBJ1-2	CASSTHGQGLQYGYTF
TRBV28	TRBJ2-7	CASAQGGGRYEQYF
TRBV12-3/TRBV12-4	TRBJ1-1	CASSDWGPTEAFF
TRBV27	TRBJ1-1	CASRWGGSHTEAFF
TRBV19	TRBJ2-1	CASRDLAGVSYNEQFF
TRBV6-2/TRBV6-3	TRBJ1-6	CASSPGQIYNSPLHF
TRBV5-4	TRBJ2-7	CASSFPGQLAYEQYF